These T cell receptor beta chains were read from a single sample in a study of Graves' ophthalmopathy and Graves' hyperthyroidism. TCRdb analysed the multiplex PCR reads with MiXCR anew, one entry per CDR3 protein. The sample contains roughly 500,000 distinct CDR3 sequences, around 15% of which appear only once. Sequencing used blood. All receptors derive from a woman aged 25 to 39 with Graves' ophthalmopathy. Each CDR3 is given with its conserved first and last residue. D genes are given only for firm matches. For some rows the clone size is stated as once, few or many, or as a class when expanded; others skip it.

size	length	V	D	J	CDR3	DNA
many	16	TRBV4-1	-	TRBJ1-3	CASSQAGPSSGNTIYF	TGCGCCAGCAGCCAAGCGGGGCCTAGCTCTGGAAACACCATATATTTT
few	15	TRBV7-3	-	TRBJ2-5	CASSAMGGAEETQYF	TGTGCCAGCAGCGCTATGGGGGGGGCCGAGGAGACCCAGTACTTC
-	14	TRBV3-1	-	TRBJ1-6	CASSEGPAQSPLHF	TGTGCCAGCAGCGAAGGGCCGGCGCAATCACCCCTCCACTTT
-	15	TRBV3-1	-	TRBJ2-1	CASSQDISGHNEQFF	TGTGCCAGCAGCCAGGATATTAGCGGCCACAATGAGCAGTTCTTC
many	13	TRBV15	-	TRBJ1-2	CATSSGPRDGYTF	TGTGCCACCAGCAGTGGACCCCGAGATGGCTACACCTTC
-	13	TRBV7-2	TRBD1	TRBJ1-6	CASSQGQRSPLHF	TGTGCCAGCAGCCAGGGACAGCGTTCACCCCTCCACTTT
many	11	TRBV27	-	TRBJ2-5	CASRGPGTQYF	TGTGCCAGCAGGGGGCCGGGGACCCAGTACTTC
few	14	TRBV6-1	-	TRBJ2-2	CASRGGVNTGELFF	TGTGCCAGCAGGGGGGGTGTAAACACCGGGGAGCTGTTTTTT
many	14	TRBV4-1	-	TRBJ1-1	CASSQGRLNTEAFF	TGCGCCAGCAGCCAGGGACGGCTGAACACTGAAGCTTTCTTT
many	15	TRBV7-2	-	TRBJ1-5	CASSLALDRNQPQHF	TGTGCCAGCAGCTTAGCCCTTGACAGGAATCAGCCCCAGCATTTT
many	14	TRBV19	-	TRBJ1-5	CASSTMQTNQPQHF	TGTGCCAGTAGTACGATGCAAACAAATCAGCCCCAGCATTTT
many	17	TRBV19	TRBD2	TRBJ2-6	CASSGLAGGSGANVLTF	TGTGCCAGTAGCGGACTAGCGGGGGGCTCTGGGGCCAACGTCCTGACTTTC
many	15	TRBV15	TRBD2	TRBJ2-5	CATSGRLAGAETQYF	TGTGCCACCAGCGGCAGACTAGCGGGGGCGGAGACCCAGTACTTC
many	15	TRBV27	-	TRBJ1-6	CASSFSSSYNSPLHF	TGTGCCAGCAGCTTTTCGAGCTCCTATAATTCACCCCTCCACTTT
many	17	TRBV11-2	TRBD1	TRBJ1-5	CASSLGPGQGINQPQHF	TGTGCCAGCAGCTTAGGACCGGGACAGGGCATCAATCAGCCCCAGCATTTT
many	16	TRBV28	TRBD1	TRBJ1-6	CASSLSGTGVESPLHF	TGTGCCAGCAGTTTATCAGGGACAGGGGTGGAATCACCCCTCCACTTT
many	14	TRBV19	-	TRBJ1-1	CASTPGVRDTEAFF	TGTGCCAGTACCCCCGGAGTGCGGGACACTGAAGCTTTCTTT
many	14	TRBV6-1	-	TRBJ1-1	CASSEQSSNTEAFF	TGTGCCAGCAGTGAGCAGTCTTCCAACACTGAAGCTTTCTTT
many	16	TRBV15	-	TRBJ1-2	CATSRDLARTNYGYTF	TGTGCCACCAGCAGAGATCTGGCCAGAACTAACTATGGCTACACCTTC
many	14	TRBV19	TRBD1	TRBJ2-7	CASSMGQRSYEQYF	TGTGCCAGTAGTATGGGACAGCGATCCTACGAGCAGTACTTC
many	14	TRBV5-1	-	TRBJ1-2	CASSLAGDGYGYTF	TGCGCCAGCAGCTTGGCCGGGGATGGCTATGGCTACACCTTC
many	15	TRBV19	TRBD2	TRBJ2-7	CASSIAGTRSYEQYF	TGTGCCAGTAGTATAGCCGGGACTAGATCCTACGAGCAGTACTTC
many	15	TRBV5-1	TRBD1	TRBJ2-7	CASSDTGVPSYEQYF	TGCGCCAGCAGCGACACAGGGGTACCCTCCTACGAGCAGTACTTC
many	14	TRBV6-9	-	TRBJ1-1	CASSYIGPTTEAFF	TGTGCCAGCAGTTATATAGGGCCCACCACTGAAGCTTTCTTT
-	14	TRBV12-3/TRBV12-4	-	TRBJ2-5	CASSWPGIMETQYF	TGTGCCAGCAGTTGGCCGGGTATCATGGAGACCCAGTACTTC
many	16	TRBV6-1	-	TRBJ1-1	CASSDLTPLMNTEAFF	TGTGCCAGCAGTGATTTAACCCCCTTAATGAACACTGAAGCTTTCTTT
many	14	TRBV6-2/TRBV6-3	-	TRBJ1-5	CASTGLSPLQPQHF	TGTGCCAGCACGGGATTGTCCCCCCTTCAGCCCCAGCATTTT
many	12	TRBV28	-	TRBJ1-1	CANREGNTEAFF	TGTGCCAACAGGGAAGGGAACACTGAAGCTTTCTTT
-	14	TRBV12-3/TRBV12-4	-	TRBJ1-5	CASSLRGTGQPQHF	TGTGCCAGCAGTTTAAGGGGAACTGGTCAGCCCCAGCATTTT
few	15	TRBV18	TRBD1	TRBJ2-7	CASSPSGTGFYEQYF	TGTGCCAGCTCACCTTCCGGGACAGGGTTCTACGAGCAGTACTTC
many	13	TRBV30	-	TRBJ2-2	CAWSVKTAGELFF	TGTGCCTGGAGTGTTAAGACCGCCGGGGAGCTGTTTTTT
many	16	TRBV5-1	TRBD2	TRBJ2-7	CASSLTTSGKPYEQYF	TGCGCCAGCAGCTTGACGACTAGCGGGAAACCGTACGAGCAGTACTTC